This T cell receptor (beta chain) was observed in a study of shared clonotypes between healthy human individuals. General study points: Although depth was large, rarefaction showed that sequencing of the sorted subsets was incomplete. Only blood samples were collected, and tissue repertoires likely differ. Read depth was anticipated to influence clonotype sharing among donors.

Healthy adults negative for HIV, lacking recent acute infections or vaccinations, served as donors. Clones were sequenced by immunoSEQ multiplex PCR, and TCRdb holds only the in-frame ones, with some missing. Counted here are under 600,000 clones, about 96% occurring once; the ten biggest clones make up about 0.06%. The V end lost 3 bases, the J end lost 0 bases, and 12 bases lay between the germline ends. Germline assignment: CDR1 MGHRA and CDR2 YSYEKL. The CDR3 extends over 16 amino acids. A note on this clone: Its antigen is not known.

The V gene is TRBV4-1, the J gene TRBJ2-1; D gene ambiguous. This TCR was recovered from a woman aged 25 to 45 in good health. Sequencing used naive CD4+ T cells sorted from blood. Noted subset: CD45RA+ positively selected. As DNA, the CDR3 is TGCGCCAGCAGCCACGGACCCCTTAGCTCCTACAATGAGCAGTTCTTC. This gives the protein CASSHGPLSSYNEQFF.